Shown below are 9 T cell receptor beta chains from a single sample sequenced in a study of beta chain features in type 1 diabetes. Reverse transcription of all isolated RNA meant that expressed TCRB transcripts were sequenced. The repertoire was sequenced with immunoSEQ multiplex PCR; TCRdb's copy has only in-frame clones and lacks some. This sample carries under 300,000 clones, approximately 15% of them seen once, and the ten largest clones take 0.015% to 0.02%. General observations from the study: All four CD4+ subsets from Type 1 diabetes patients carried moderately but significantly shorter TCRB CDR3s.

The antigens for these receptors are not known. Source material: naive CD4+ T cells from blood. Receptors originate from a man aged 30 to 45 with type 1 diabetes.

This chain connects TRBV7-2 to TRBJ2-7; 9 bases agree with TRBD1. The CDR3 is made up of 15 amino acids. The junction had 6 bases not matched to a gene; V was cut back by 3 bases and J by 3 bases. Germline CDR1 and CDR2: SGHTA and FQGNSA. DNA for the CDR3: TGTGCCAGCAGCTTGAGACAGGGGGAAGGCTACGAGCAGTACTTC. Amino acids: CASSLRQGEGYEQYF.

The rearrangement uses TRBV29-1 and TRBJ1-1; D possibly corresponds to TRBD1 (5 bases). V lost 0 bases and J lost 5, with 13 bases in between. Germline V lookup: CDR1 SQVTM, CDR2 ANQGSEA. The CDR3 contains 14 residues. CDR3 DNA: TGCAGCGTTGAAGAGGGGGTCGGGGGGACTGAAGCTTTCTTT. The encoded protein is CSVEEGVGGTEAFF.

This chain uses TRBV7-7 with TRBJ2-7; 11 bases align to TRBD2. The CDR3 runs 13 residues. Germline CDR1 SSHAT, CDR2 FNYEAQ (reference sequence). V was pared by 5 bases and J by 6 bases, with 3 bases of the junction left unmatched. The CDR3 DNA reads as TGTGCCAGCAGCCCCGGACTAGCGGGCGAGCAGTACTTC. Translated, it gives CASSPGLAGEQYF.

This chain connects TRBV27 to TRBJ1-2, with D possibly being TRBD1 (6 bases). Trimming stripped 4 bases from V and 8 bases from J, with 17 bases between. There are 14 residues in the CDR3. Germline CDR1 MNHEY, CDR2 SMNVEV (reference sequence). CDR3 bases: TGTGCCAGCAGTTCGGGGTGGACAGCCCCGGGCTACACCTTC. It codes for CASSSGWTAPGYTF.

V is TRBV6-5 and J is TRBJ2-4; D is unclear. Germline loops: CDR1 MNHEY, CDR2 SVGAGI. CDR3 length: 15 amino acids. V shed 4 bases and J shed 1 base, with 11 bases lying between them. The CDR3 reads CASSSPPGAKNIQYF. CDR3 bases: TGTGCCAGCAGTTCCCCACCCGGGGCCAAAAACATTCAGTACTTC.

Only a few counts were recorded for this clone. The chain is built from TRBV7-9 and TRBJ1-2, with D maybe TRBD1 (5 bases). CDR3 length: 13 amino acids. Germline values: CDR1 SEHNR, CDR2 FQNEAQ (reference sequence). Trimming cost V 5 bases and J 3 bases, with 10 bases left between them. CDR3 sequence: CASSGGEYYGYTF. The CDR3 coding sequence is TGTGCCAGCAGCGGGGGGGAGTACTATGGCTACACCTTC.

The chain combines TRBV5-1 with TRBJ2-1; 8 bases are a match to TRBD2. Germline V gene data show CDR1 as SGHRS and CDR2 as YFSETQ. The CDR3 covers 18 residues. J lost 1 base, V lost 5 bases, and 14 bases had no gene match. The DNA for the CDR3 is TGCGCCAGCAGACGAACCCCAAGCGGGAGCGAATCCTACAATGAGCAGTTCTTC. This translates into CASRRTPSGSESYNEQFF.

The rearrangement uses TRBV15 and TRBJ1-5; tentative D call: TRBD1 (5 bases). V was trimmed by 5 bases and J by 7 bases, leaving 21 bases between them. Per germline, CDR1 LNHNV and CDR2 YYDKDF (reference sequence). This CDR3 is 16 amino acids long. CDR3 DNA sequence: TGTGCCACCAGCGGGAGGACAAGACAGATGTTCCAGCCCCAGCATTTT. Its translation is CATSGRTRQMFQPQHF.

This clone was counted only a few times. V usage is TRBV6-6 and J usage is TRBJ2-1; tentatively, D is TRBD2 (5 bases). The CDR3 runs to 15 residues. Trimming left V 0 bases short and J 5 bases short, with 11 bases between. Germline V lookup: CDR1 MNHNY, CDR2 SVGAGI (reference sequence). The CDR3 DNA reads TGTGCCAGCAGTTACTCCGGGATAGGGAACAATGAGCAGTTCTTC. Encoded protein: CASSYSGIGNNEQFF.